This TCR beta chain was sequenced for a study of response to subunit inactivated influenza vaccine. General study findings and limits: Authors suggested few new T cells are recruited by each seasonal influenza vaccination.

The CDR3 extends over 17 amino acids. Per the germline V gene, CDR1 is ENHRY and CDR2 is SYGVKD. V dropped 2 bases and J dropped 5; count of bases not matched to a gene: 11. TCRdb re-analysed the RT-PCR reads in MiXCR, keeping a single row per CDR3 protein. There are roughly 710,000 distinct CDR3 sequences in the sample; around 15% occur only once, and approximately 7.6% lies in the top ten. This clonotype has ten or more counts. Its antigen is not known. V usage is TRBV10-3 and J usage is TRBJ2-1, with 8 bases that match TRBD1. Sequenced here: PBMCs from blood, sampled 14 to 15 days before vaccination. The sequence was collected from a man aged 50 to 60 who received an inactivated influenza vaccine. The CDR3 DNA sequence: TGTGCCATCAGTGAGATTTTAGTCCGGGGACAGGACAATGAGCAGTTCTTC. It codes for CAISEILVRGQDNEQFF.